The rows below give T cell receptor beta chains drawn from one sample of a study of cytomegalovirus exposure and HLA in healthy donors. Assay: immunoSEQ multiplex PCR; the TCRdb copy retains only in-frame clones and omits some. The data contain 85,000 to 100,000 clones, around nine tenths of them seen just once; the ten biggest clones take up roughly 9.2%. The material sequenced was PBMCs. All receptors derive from a man under 40 in good health and CMV-seropositive. CDR3s include the opening cysteine and the closing phenylalanine or tryptophan. D genes are given only for firm matches. Size tells how often a clone was seen (once, few, many) or the class of an expanded clone, and some rows leave it out.

v_call: TRBV5-4
clone_size: NA
d_call: NA
j_call: TRBJ2-3
cdr3_nt: TGTGCCAGCAGCTTAAGGACTGAACCCACAGATACGCAGTATTTT
cdr3_aa: CASSLRTEPTDTQYF

v_call: TRBV5-1
clone_size: once
d_call: TRBD1
j_call: TRBJ2-5
cdr3_nt: TGCGCCAGCACACAGGGGATCCACCAAGAGACCCAGTACTTC
cdr3_aa: CASTQGIHQETQYF

v_call: TRBV6-1
clone_size: NA
d_call: NA
j_call: TRBJ2-1
cdr3_nt: TGTGCCAGCAGTTACATGGAGCAGTTCTTC
cdr3_aa: CASSYMEQFF

v_call: TRBV27
clone_size: NA
d_call: TRBD2
j_call: TRBJ2-2
cdr3_nt: TGTGCCAGCCGCCCCCTCGCGGGAGGTAACACCGGGGAGCTGTTTTTT
cdr3_aa: CASRPLAGGNTGELFF

v_call: TRBV7-9
clone_size: once
d_call: NA
j_call: TRBJ1-1
cdr3_nt: TGTGCCAGCAGCTTCGGAGGGGATACTGAAGCTTTCTTT
cdr3_aa: CASSFGGDTEAFF

v_call: TRBV11-2
clone_size: NA
d_call: TRBD1
j_call: TRBJ2-7
cdr3_nt: TGTGCCAGCGGGGGACAGGGTAGCTCCTACGAGCAGTACTTC
cdr3_aa: CASGGQGSSYEQYF

v_call: TRBV11-2
clone_size: NA
d_call: TRBD1
j_call: TRBJ2-7
cdr3_nt: TGTGCCAGCAGCCTCGGACAGGTCGGGTACGAGCAGTACTTC
cdr3_aa: CASSLGQVGYEQYF

v_call: TRBV6-5
clone_size: NA
d_call: TRBD1
j_call: TRBJ2-2
cdr3_nt: TGTGCCAGCAGTTCCCCGGGACAGTCCGGGGAGCTGTTTTTT
cdr3_aa: CASSSPGQSGELFF

v_call: TRBV5-8
clone_size: NA
d_call: TRBD1
j_call: TRBJ1-5
cdr3_nt: TGTGCCAGCAGCACCGGGGACAGAAGCAATCAGCCCCAGCATTTT
cdr3_aa: CASSTGDRSNQPQHF

v_call: TRBV28
clone_size: NA
d_call: NA
j_call: TRBJ1-2
cdr3_nt: TGTGCCAGCAGCATCCAGTATGGCTACACCTTC
cdr3_aa: CASSIQYGYTF

v_call: TRBV18
clone_size: NA
d_call: TRBD2
j_call: TRBJ2-3
cdr3_nt: TGTGCCAGCTCCCCCTCAAGGCTAGCGGGAGTAGATACGCAGTATTTT
cdr3_aa: CASSPSRLAGVDTQYF

v_call: TRBV27
clone_size: NA
d_call: NA
j_call: TRBJ1-2
cdr3_nt: TGTGCCAGCAGTTTGCAGGGGAGGGTTGGCTACACCTTC
cdr3_aa: CASSLQGRVGYTF

v_call: TRBV7-2
clone_size: once
d_call: NA
j_call: TRBJ1-5
cdr3_nt: TGTGCCAGCAGCTTAACAACAGGGTGGAGTAATCAGCCCCAGCATTTT
cdr3_aa: CASSLTTGWSNQPQHF

v_call: TRBV28
clone_size: NA
d_call: TRBD2
j_call: TRBJ2-5
cdr3_nt: TGTGCCAGCAGTCCTCCACGAGCGGGACTTTTCGCCCAGTACTTC
cdr3_aa: CASSPPRAGLFAQYF

v_call: TRBV5-1
clone_size: NA
d_call: TRBD1
j_call: TRBJ1-5
cdr3_nt: TGCGCCAGCAGCTTTTTAGGGACAGTTAGCAATCAGCCCCAGCATTTT
cdr3_aa: CASSFLGTVSNQPQHF

v_call: TRBV5-4
clone_size: NA
d_call: NA
j_call: TRBJ2-1
cdr3_nt: TGTGCCAGCAGCTTGAGCTCCAGGGATAACCAGGAGTTCTTC
cdr3_aa: CASSLSSRDNQEFF

v_call: TRBV18
clone_size: NA
d_call: NA
j_call: TRBJ2-1
cdr3_nt: TGTGCCAGCTCACCGCCCATTATCGGTGAGCAGTTCTTC
cdr3_aa: CASSPPIIGEQFF

v_call: TRBV4-1
clone_size: NA
d_call: NA
j_call: TRBJ1-6
cdr3_nt: TGCGCCAGCAGCCAAGTTCTACATTCACCCCTCCACTTT
cdr3_aa: CASSQVLHSPLHF

v_call: TRBV10-2
clone_size: NA
d_call: TRBD2
j_call: TRBJ2-7
cdr3_nt: TGCGCCAGCAGTGGGACTAGCGGGAGCTCCTACGAGCAGTACTTC
cdr3_aa: CASSGTSGSSYEQYF

v_call: TRBV29-1
clone_size: once
d_call: NA
j_call: TRBJ2-3
cdr3_nt: TGCAGCTTTCTAGCGTCAGATACGCAGTATTTT
cdr3_aa: CSFLASDTQYF

v_call: TRBV7-2
clone_size: NA
d_call: NA
j_call: TRBJ2-5
cdr3_nt: TGTGCCAGCAGAAACCGGGACTCGGAGGAGACCCAGTACTTC
cdr3_aa: CASRNRDSEETQYF

v_call: TRBV2
clone_size: NA
d_call: TRBD2
j_call: TRBJ2-2
cdr3_nt: TGTGCCAGCAGTCCCGCAGGGACTAGCGGACCTTTTAGTTCGAACACCGGGGAGCTGTTTTTT
cdr3_aa: CASSPAGTSGPFSSNTGELFF

v_call: TRBV6-1
clone_size: NA
d_call: NA
j_call: TRBJ2-2
cdr3_nt: TGTGCCAGCAGTGGGATCCTAGAGGGCACCGGGGAGCTGTTTTTT
cdr3_aa: CASSGILEGTGELFF

v_call: TRBV5-1
clone_size: NA
d_call: TRBD2
j_call: TRBJ2-1
cdr3_nt: TGCGCCAGCAGCCGGGAACTAGCGGGAGCCTTCAATGAGCAGTTCTTC
cdr3_aa: CASSRELAGAFNEQFF

v_call: TRBV7-9
clone_size: NA
d_call: TRBD1
j_call: TRBJ2-7
cdr3_nt: TGTGCCAGCAGCTCGCGGGACAGGGCCTACGAGCAGTACTTC
cdr3_aa: CASSSRDRAYEQYF

v_call: TRBV6-1
clone_size: NA
d_call: TRBD2
j_call: TRBJ2-7
cdr3_nt: TGTGCCAGCAGTGAAGCGCTTCTAGGGACTAGCGGATACGAGCAGTACTTC
cdr3_aa: CASSEALLGTSGYEQYF

v_call: TRBV4-1
clone_size: NA
d_call: TRBD1
j_call: TRBJ2-2
cdr3_nt: TGCGCCAGCAGCCAAACCGCAGGGGGCAGGACCGGGGAGCTGTTTTTT
cdr3_aa: CASSQTAGGRTGELFF

v_call: TRBV11-2
clone_size: NA
d_call: NA
j_call: TRBJ2-3
cdr3_nt: TGTGCCAGCAGCCCTAGGCGGTACTCCGCAGATACGCAGTATTTT
cdr3_aa: CASSPRRYSADTQYF

v_call: TRBV5-4
clone_size: NA
d_call: NA
j_call: TRBJ2-7
cdr3_nt: TGTGCCAGCAGCTTCGGGGGAACCACCTACGAGCAGTACTTC
cdr3_aa: CASSFGGTTYEQYF